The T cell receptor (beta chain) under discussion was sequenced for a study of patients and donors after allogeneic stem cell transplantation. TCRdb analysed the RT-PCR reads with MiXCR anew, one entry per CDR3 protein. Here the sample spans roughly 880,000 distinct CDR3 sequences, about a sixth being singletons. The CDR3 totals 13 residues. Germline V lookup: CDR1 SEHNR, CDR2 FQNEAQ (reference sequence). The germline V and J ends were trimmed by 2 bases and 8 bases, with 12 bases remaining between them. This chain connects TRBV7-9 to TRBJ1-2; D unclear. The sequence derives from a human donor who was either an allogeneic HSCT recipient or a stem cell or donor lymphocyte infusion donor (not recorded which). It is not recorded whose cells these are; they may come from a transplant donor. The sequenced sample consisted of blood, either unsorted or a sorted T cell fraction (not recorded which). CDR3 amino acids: CASSLFGSRGYTF. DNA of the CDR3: TGTGCCAGCAGCTTATTCGGCAGTAGAGGCTACACCTTC.